This entry describes one T cell receptor (beta chain). The data belong to a study of technical replicates of blood from a few donors. The CDR3 contains 16 residues. Germline CDR1 reads ENHRY; CDR2 reads SYGVKD. The germline V and J ends were trimmed by 4 bases and 4 bases, with 19 bases remaining between them. The data were produced by immunoSEQ multiplex PCR, yet TCRdb's version contains in-frame clones alone and is incomplete. The data hold fewer than 110,000 clones, with over 95% observed a single time. This TCR was recovered from a human donor in good health. The J gene is TRBJ1-2, the V gene TRBV10-3; D perhaps matches TRBD1 (5 bases). Material for sequencing was T cells isolated from PBMCs. CDR3 in amino acids: CAISVLKQGIGYGYTF. DNA of the CDR3: TGTGCCATCAGTGTTCTCAAGCAGGGTATAGGCTATGGCTACACCTTC.